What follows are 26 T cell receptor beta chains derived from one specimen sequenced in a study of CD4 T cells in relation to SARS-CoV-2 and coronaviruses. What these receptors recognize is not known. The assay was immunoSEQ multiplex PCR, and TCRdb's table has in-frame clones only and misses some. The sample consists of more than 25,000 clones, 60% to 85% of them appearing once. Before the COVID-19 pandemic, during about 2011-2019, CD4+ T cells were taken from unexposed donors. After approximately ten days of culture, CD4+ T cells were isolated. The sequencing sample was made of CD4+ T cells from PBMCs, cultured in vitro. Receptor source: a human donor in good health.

The CDR3 bases are TGTGCCAGCACGGGGACTAGCGGTAGGAATGAGCAGTTCTTC. Residues: CASTGTSGRNEQFF. The genes are TRBV27 and TRBJ2-1; the match to TRBD2 covers 11 bases. Germline assignment: CDR1 MNHEY and CDR2 SMNVEV (reference sequence). The CDR3 is made up of 14 amino acids. V was clipped by 7 bases and J by 7 bases; unmatched bases: 6.

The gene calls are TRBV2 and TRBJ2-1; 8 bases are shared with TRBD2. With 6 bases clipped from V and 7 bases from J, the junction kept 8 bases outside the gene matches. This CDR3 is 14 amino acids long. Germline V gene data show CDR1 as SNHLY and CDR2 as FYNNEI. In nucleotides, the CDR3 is TGTGCCAGCAGATCGGGGGGGCATCCAAATGAGCAGTTCTTC. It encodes CASRSGGHPNEQFF.

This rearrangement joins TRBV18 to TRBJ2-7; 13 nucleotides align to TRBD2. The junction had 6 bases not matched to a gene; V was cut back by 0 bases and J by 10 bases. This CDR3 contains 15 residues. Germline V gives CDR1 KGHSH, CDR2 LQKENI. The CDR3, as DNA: TGTGCCAGCTCACCACCGGGACTAGCGGGAACTGGTCAGTACTTC. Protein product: CASSPPGLAGTGQYF.

In nucleotides, the CDR3 is TGTGCCAGCAGCCAAGGCAGGGTCGGCACCGGGGAGCTGTTTTTT. Translating it yields CASSQGRVGTGELFF. The rearrangement uses TRBV14 and TRBJ2-2, with a weak D call TRBD1 (5 bases). Trimming pared 1 base from V and 4 bases from J, leaving 10 bases between. The CDR3 contains 15 residues. Per germline, CDR1 SGHDN and CDR2 FVKESK.

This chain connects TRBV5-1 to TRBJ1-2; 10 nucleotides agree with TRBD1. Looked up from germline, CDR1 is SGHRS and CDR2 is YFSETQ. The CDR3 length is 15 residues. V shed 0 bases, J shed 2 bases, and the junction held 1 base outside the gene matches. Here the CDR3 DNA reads TGCGCCAGCAGCTTGGGGGGACAGGGGAACTATGGCTACACCTTC. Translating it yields CASSLGGQGNYGYTF.

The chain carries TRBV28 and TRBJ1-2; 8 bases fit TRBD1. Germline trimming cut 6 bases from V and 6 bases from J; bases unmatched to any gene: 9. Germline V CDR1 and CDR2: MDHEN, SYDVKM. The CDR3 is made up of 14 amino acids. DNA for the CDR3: TGTGCCAGCAGCCCCCCGACAGGGGCCCATGGCTACACCTTC. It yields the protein CASSPPTGAHGYTF.

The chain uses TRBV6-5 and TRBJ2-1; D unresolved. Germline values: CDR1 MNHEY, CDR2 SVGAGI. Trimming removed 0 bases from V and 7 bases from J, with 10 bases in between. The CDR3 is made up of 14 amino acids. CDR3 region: CASSYSGARNEQFF. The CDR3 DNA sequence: TGTGCCAGCAGTTACTCGGGTGCTAGGAATGAGCAGTTCTTC.

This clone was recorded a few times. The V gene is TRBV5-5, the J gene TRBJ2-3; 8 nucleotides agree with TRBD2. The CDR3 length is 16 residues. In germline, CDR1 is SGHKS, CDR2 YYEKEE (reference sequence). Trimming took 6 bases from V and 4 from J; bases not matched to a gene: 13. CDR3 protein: CASTLGAAGGADTQYF. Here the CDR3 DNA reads TGTGCCAGCACCCTAGGTGCCGCGGGGGGCGCAGATACGCAGTATTTT.

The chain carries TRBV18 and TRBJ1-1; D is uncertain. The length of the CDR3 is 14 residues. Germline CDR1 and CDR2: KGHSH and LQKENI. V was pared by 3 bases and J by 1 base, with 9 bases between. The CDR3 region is CASSPLPTNTEAFF. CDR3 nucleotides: TGTGCCAGCTCACCGCTACCCACGAACACTGAAGCTTTCTTT.

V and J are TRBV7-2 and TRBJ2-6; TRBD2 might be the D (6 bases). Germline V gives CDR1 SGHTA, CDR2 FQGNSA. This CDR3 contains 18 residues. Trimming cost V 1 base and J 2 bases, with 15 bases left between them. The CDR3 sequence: CASSLGGLLEPGANVLTF. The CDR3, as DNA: TGTGCCAGCAGCTTAGGGGGACTCCTGGAGCCTGGGGCCAACGTCCTGACTTTC.

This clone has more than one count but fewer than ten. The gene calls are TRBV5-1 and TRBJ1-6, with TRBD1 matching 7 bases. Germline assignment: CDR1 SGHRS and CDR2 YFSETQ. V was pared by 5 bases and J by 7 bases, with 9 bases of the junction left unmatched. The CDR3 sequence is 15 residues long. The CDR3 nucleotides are TGCGCCAGCAGTTTGACAGGGAGGAGGAATTCACCCCTCCACTTT. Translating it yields CASSLTGRRNSPLHF.

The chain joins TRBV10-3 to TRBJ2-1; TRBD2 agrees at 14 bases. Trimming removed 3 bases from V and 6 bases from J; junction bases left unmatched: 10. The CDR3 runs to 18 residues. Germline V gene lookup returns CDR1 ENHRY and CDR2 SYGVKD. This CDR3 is CAISEGVGTSGSTNEQFF. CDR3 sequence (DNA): TGTGCCATCAGTGAAGGGGTTGGGACTAGCGGGAGTACCAATGAGCAGTTCTTC.

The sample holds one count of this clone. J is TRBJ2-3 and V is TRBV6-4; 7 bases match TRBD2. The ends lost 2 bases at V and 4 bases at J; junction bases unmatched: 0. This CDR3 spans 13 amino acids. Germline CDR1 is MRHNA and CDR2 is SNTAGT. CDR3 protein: CASSDLAADTQYF. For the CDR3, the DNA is TGTGCCAGCAGTGACCTAGCGGCAGATACGCAGTATTTT.

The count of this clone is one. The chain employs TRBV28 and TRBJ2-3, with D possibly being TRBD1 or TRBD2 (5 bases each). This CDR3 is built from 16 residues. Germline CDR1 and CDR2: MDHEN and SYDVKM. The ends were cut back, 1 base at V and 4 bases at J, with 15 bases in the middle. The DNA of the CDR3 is TGTGCCAGCAGTTTATACGGGGCTAAGGACGCAGATACGCAGTATTTT. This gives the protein CASSLYGAKDADTQYF.

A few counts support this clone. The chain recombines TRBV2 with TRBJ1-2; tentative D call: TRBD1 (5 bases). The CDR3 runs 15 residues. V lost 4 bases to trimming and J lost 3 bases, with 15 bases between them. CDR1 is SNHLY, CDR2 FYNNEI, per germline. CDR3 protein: CASSAAAGPHYGYTF. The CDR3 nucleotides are TGTGCCAGCAGTGCCGCCGCAGGGCCCCACTATGGCTACACCTTC. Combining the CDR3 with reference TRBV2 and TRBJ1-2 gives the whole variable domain EPEVTQTPSHQVTQMGQEVILRCVPISNHLYFYWYRQILGQKVEFLVSFYNNEISEKSEIFDDQFSVERPDGSNFTLKIRSTKLEDSAMYFCASSAAAGPHYGYTFGSGTRLTVV.

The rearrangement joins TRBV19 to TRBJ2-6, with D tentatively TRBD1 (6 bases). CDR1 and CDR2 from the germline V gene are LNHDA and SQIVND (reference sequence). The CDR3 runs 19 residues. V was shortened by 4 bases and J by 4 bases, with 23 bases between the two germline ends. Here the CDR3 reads CASSTAGQPPFSGANVLTF. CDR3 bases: TGTGCCAGTAGTACCGCCGGACAGCCTCCCTTCTCAGGGGCCAACGTCCTGACTTTC.

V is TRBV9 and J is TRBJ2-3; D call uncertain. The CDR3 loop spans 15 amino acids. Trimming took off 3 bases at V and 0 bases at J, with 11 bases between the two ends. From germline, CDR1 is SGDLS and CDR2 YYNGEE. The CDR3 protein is CASSATVESTDTQYF. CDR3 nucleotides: TGTGCCAGCAGCGCTACAGTTGAAAGCACAGATACGCAGTATTTT.

In DNA, the CDR3 is TGCGCCAGCAGCCAAGAGACAGGGGGGTCGCCCCAGCATTTT. Protein sequence: CASSQETGGSPQHF. The V gene is TRBV4-3, the J gene TRBJ1-5, with TRBD1 matching 9 bases. Looked up from germline, CDR1 is LGHNA and CDR2 is YSLEER. With 0 bases clipped from V and 9 bases from J, the junction kept 3 bases outside the gene matches. CDR3 length equals 14 residues.

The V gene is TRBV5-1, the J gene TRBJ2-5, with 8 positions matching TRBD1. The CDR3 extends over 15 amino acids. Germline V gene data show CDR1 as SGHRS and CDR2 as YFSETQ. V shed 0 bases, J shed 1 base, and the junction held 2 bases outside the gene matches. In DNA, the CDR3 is TGCGCCAGCAGCTTGGACAGGGGGATCCAAGAGACCCAGTACTTC. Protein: CASSLDRGIQETQYF.

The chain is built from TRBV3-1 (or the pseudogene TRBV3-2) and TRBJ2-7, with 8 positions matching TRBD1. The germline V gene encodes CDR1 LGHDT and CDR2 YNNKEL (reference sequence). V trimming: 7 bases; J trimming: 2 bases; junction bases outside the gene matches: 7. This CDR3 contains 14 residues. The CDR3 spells CASKKDRGAYEQYF. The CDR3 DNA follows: TGTGCCAGCAAGAAAGACAGGGGTGCCTACGAGCAGTACTTC.

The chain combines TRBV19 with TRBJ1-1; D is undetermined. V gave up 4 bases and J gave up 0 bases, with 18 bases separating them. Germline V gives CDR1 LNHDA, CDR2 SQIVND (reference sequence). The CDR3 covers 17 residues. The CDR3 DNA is TGTGCCAGTAGTAACTTCGCGGGCCCGGGGATGAACACTGAAGCTTTCTTT. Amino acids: CASSNFAGPGMNTEAFF.

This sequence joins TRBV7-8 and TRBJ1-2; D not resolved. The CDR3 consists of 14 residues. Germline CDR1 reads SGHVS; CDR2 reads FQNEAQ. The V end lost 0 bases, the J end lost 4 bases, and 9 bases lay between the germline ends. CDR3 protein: CASSLAQETYGYTF. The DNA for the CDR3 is TGTGCCAGCAGCTTAGCGCAGGAGACCTATGGCTACACCTTC.

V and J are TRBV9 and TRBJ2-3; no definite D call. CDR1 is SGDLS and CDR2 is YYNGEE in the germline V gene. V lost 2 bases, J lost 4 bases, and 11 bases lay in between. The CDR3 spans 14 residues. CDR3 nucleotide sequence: TGTGCCAGCAGCGTTAGGAGTACGGCAGATACGCAGTATTTT. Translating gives CASSVRSTADTQYF.

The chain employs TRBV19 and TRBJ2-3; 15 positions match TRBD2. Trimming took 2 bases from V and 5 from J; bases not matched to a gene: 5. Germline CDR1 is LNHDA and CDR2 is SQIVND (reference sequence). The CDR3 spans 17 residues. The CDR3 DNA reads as TGTGCCAGTAGTATAAGAGGACTAGCGGGAGGGGGAGATACGCAGTATTTT. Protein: CASSIRGLAGGGDTQYF.

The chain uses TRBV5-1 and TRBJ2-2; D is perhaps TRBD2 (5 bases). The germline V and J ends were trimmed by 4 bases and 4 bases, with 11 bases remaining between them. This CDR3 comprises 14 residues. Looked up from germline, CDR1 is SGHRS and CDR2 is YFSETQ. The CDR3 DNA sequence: TGCGCCAGCAGCAACGGGAACCCCACCGGGGAGCTGTTTTTT. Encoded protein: CASSNGNPTGELFF. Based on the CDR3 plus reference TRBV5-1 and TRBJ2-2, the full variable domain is KAGVTQTPRYLIKTRGQQVTLSCSPISGHRSVSWYQQTPGQGLQFLFEYFSETQRNKGNFPGRFSGRQFSNSRSEMNVSTLELGDSALYLCASSNGNPTGELFFGEGSRLTVL.

As DNA, the CDR3 is TGCGCCAGCAGCCGGGCCGCTGAAGCTTTCTTT. This encodes CASSRAAEAFF. This chain joins TRBV4-1 and TRBJ1-1; no definite D call. Germline CDR1 reads MGHRA; CDR2 reads YSYEKL. This CDR3 comprises 11 residues. V was clipped by 4 bases and J by 6 bases, with 6 bases between them.